These T cell receptor beta chains were read from a single sample in a study of PD-1 blockade in classical Hodgkin lymphoma. Assay used: immunoSEQ multiplex PCR; TCRdb lists only in-frame clones, some missing. The repertoire consists of about 26,000 clones, with around two thirds occurring once and the leading ten covering about 11%. The material was peripheral blood mononuclear cells (PBMCs), obtained before the second cycle of nivolumab. The receptors derive from a human donor with classical Hodgkin lymphoma. The CDR3 runs from the conserved cysteine through the conserved F or W. A D gene is named only where the DNA matches it firmly. Part of the rows lack a size; the others show once, few, many or a class for expanded clones.

size: .
V: TRBV6-1
length: 15
D: TRBD1
J: TRBJ2-2
DNA: TGTGCCAGCAGTGCCTCAGGGGGCATCACCGGGGAGCTGTTTTTT
CDR3: CASSASGGITGELFF

size: .
V: TRBV6-7
length: 13
D: .
J: TRBJ1-3
DNA: TGTGCCAGCCCAGGGCGGAGTGGAAACACCATATATTTT
CDR3: CASPGRSGNTIYF

size: once
V: TRBV9
length: 13
D: TRBD1
J: TRBJ2-2
DNA: TGTGCCAGTAGATCGGGACAGGGGAGAGAGCTGTTTTTT
CDR3: CASRSGQGRELFF

size: .
V: TRBV6-5
length: 13
D: .
J: TRBJ1-2
DNA: TGTGCCAACGTTTTGGGTCGGGGCTGTGGCTACACCTTC
CDR3: CANVLGRGCGYTF

size: .
V: TRBV6-5
length: 13
D: .
J: TRBJ2-5
DNA: TGTGCCAGCAGCTTACCCCACCAAGAGACCCAGTACTTC
CDR3: CASSLPHQETQYF

size: .
V: TRBV7-2
length: 15
D: TRBD2
J: TRBJ2-2
DNA: TGTGCCAGCAGCTTAGCCGGCGGGAGGAACGGGGAGCTGTTTTTT
CDR3: CASSLAGGRNGELFF

size: .
V: TRBV6-5
length: 15
D: TRBD1
J: TRBJ2-7
DNA: TGTGCCAGCAGTCCCGACAGGGGAGCGACCTACGAGCAGTACTTC
CDR3: CASSPDRGATYEQYF

size: .
V: TRBV28
length: 13
D: .
J: TRBJ2-7
DNA: TGTGCCAGCAGGGGTCGTCGTATCTACGAGCAGTACTTC
CDR3: CASRGRRIYEQYF

size: .
V: TRBV28
length: 12
D: .
J: TRBJ1-2
DNA: TGTGCCAGCAGTCCTGACACTTATGGCTACACCTTC
CDR3: CASSPDTYGYTF

size: .
V: TRBV9
length: 15
D: .
J: TRBJ2-5
DNA: TGTGCCAGCAGCGTAGGGTTACAGGACCAAGAGACCCAGTACTTC
CDR3: CASSVGLQDQETQYF

size: .
V: TRBV9
length: 15
D: TRBD2
J: TRBJ2-1
DNA: TGTGCCAGCAGCATAAGCGGGGAAATCTACAATGAGCAGTTCTTC
CDR3: CASSISGEIYNEQFF

size: .
V: TRBV9
length: 16
D: .
J: TRBJ1-2
DNA: TGTGCCAGCAGCGTGGCAGACAGGCCGATTAACTATGGCTACACCTTC
CDR3: CASSVADRPINYGYTF

size: .
V: TRBV30
length: 13
D: .
J: TRBJ1-2
DNA: TGTGCCTGGAGTAACTCGGTCCTGGATGGCTACACCTTC
CDR3: CAWSNSVLDGYTF

size: .
V: TRBV4-3
length: 17
D: .
J: TRBJ1-4
DNA: TGCGCCAGCAGCCAAGTGGGAAAGGAAAGGTCAAATGAAAAACTGTTTTTT
CDR3: CASSQVGKERSNEKLFF

size: .
V: TRBV28
length: 15
D: TRBD1
J: TRBJ2-7
DNA: TGTGCCTGCAGTTCACCCGCGGAACAGGGGGATGAGCAGTACTTC
CDR3: CACSSPAEQGDEQYF

size: .
V: TRBV6-5
length: 15
D: .
J: TRBJ2-6
DNA: TGTGCCAGCAGGGATAGAAGCTCTGGGGCCAACGTCCTGACTTTC
CDR3: CASRDRSSGANVLTF

size: .
V: TRBV28
length: 16
D: TRBD2
J: TRBJ2-3
DNA: TGTGCCAGCAGAGGACTAGCGGGTTCCGCCACAGATACGCAGTATTTT
CDR3: CASRGLAGSATDTQYF

size: .
V: TRBV29-1
length: 13
D: .
J: TRBJ2-3
DNA: TGCAGCGTTGATGCTGTCCACACAGATACGCAGTATTTT
CDR3: CSVDAVHTDTQYF

size: .
V: TRBV7-9
length: 15
D: .
J: TRBJ1-2
DNA: TGTGCCAGCAGCACTGCGGGAGGGGAGAACTATGGCTACACCTTC
CDR3: CASSTAGGENYGYTF

size: .
V: TRBV7-2
length: 16
D: TRBD2
J: TRBJ2-3
DNA: TGTGCCAGCAGCCCAGAGGGACTAGCGAGGACAGATACGCAGTATTTT
CDR3: CASSPEGLARTDTQYF

size: few
V: TRBV6-5
length: 12
D: .
J: TRBJ1-2
DNA: TGTGCCAGCAGTTACTCGGGGCAGGCCCTCTCCTTC
CDR3: CASSYSGQALSF

size: few
V: TRBV19
length: 15
D: .
J: TRBJ1-1
DNA: TGTGCCAGTAGTATAGATTTGGGGCGCGGCACTGAAGCTTTCTTT
CDR3: CASSIDLGRGTEAFF

size: few
V: TRBV7-9
length: 16
D: TRBD2
J: TRBJ2-3
DNA: TGTGCCAGCAGCTTAGTAGCGGGTGCTGGCACAGATACGCAGTATTTT
CDR3: CASSLVAGAGTDTQYF

size: once
V: TRBV4-1
length: 18
D: TRBD2
J: TRBJ2-3
DNA: TGCGCCAGCAGCCAAAAAACCCTAGCGGGCTTGAGCACAGATACGCAGTATTTT
CDR3: CASSQKTLAGLSTDTQYF

size: .
V: TRBV6-1
length: 14
D: TRBD1
J: TRBJ1-4
DNA: TGTGCCAGCAGTGACGGGACAGGGGTTGAAAAACTGTTTTTT
CDR3: CASSDGTGVEKLFF

size: .
V: TRBV6-4
length: 15
D: .
J: TRBJ2-3
DNA: TGTGCCAGCAGGCGGGACGGACATAGCACAGATACGCAGTATTTT
CDR3: CASRRDGHSTDTQYF

size: .
V: TRBV9
length: 17
D: .
J: TRBJ1-1
DNA: TGTGCCAGCAGCCCTCAAGGACGGGGGGGAAGGGGCACTGAAGCTTTCTTT
CDR3: CASSPQGRGGRGTEAFF

size: .
V: TRBV30
length: 13
D: .
J: TRBJ1-5
DNA: TGTGCCTGGAGTCTGGAATCCCCCCGGCCCCAGCATTTT
CDR3: CAWSLESPRPQHF

size: .
V: TRBV4-1
length: 18
D: TRBD1
J: TRBJ1-1
DNA: TGCGCCAGCAGCCCCGGACAGGGCCAGACCTATAGGGACACTGAAGCTTTCTTT
CDR3: CASSPGQGQTYRDTEAFF

size: once
V: TRBV5-8
length: 15
D: TRBD2
J: TRBJ2-4
DNA: TGTGCCAGCAGCCTAGGCGGGAGGGCCAAAAACATTCAGTACTTC
CDR3: CASSLGGRAKNIQYF

size: .
V: TRBV6-5
length: 15
D: TRBD1
J: TRBJ2-7
DNA: TGTGCCAGCCAAACCTGGGACAGGGGGGCCTACGAGCAGTACTTC
CDR3: CASQTWDRGAYEQYF

size: .
V: TRBV6-6
length: 11
D: .
J: TRBJ2-1
DNA: TGTGCCAGCAGGGGTGGCAATGAGCAGTTCTTC
CDR3: CASRGGNEQFF

size: .
V: TRBV30
length: 13
D: TRBD1
J: TRBJ1-1
DNA: TGTGCCTGGAATGGACAGGGGGGAACTGAAGCTTTCTTT
CDR3: CAWNGQGGTEAFF

size: few
V: TRBV19
length: 16
D: .
J: TRBJ2-1
DNA: TGTGCCAGTAGTATTTACGCGGAGCTCGACAGGAATGAGCAGTTCTTC
CDR3: CASSIYAELDRNEQFF

size: .
V: TRBV7-9
length: 14
D: .
J: TRBJ2-3
DNA: TGTGCCAGCAGCGCACAGTCCCTCACAGATACGCAGTATTTT
CDR3: CASSAQSLTDTQYF

size: once
V: TRBV19
length: 13
D: .
J: TRBJ1-2
DNA: TGTGCCAGTAGTAGGGACTCTAACTATGGCTACACCTTC
CDR3: CASSRDSNYGYTF

size: .
V: TRBV9
length: 15
D: TRBD2
J: TRBJ2-1
DNA: TGTGCCAGCAGCGGACGTAGCGGGAGCTTGGAGGAGCAGTTCTTC
CDR3: CASSGRSGSLEEQFF